The rows below give T cell receptor beta chains drawn from one sample of a study of blood T cell repertoires in COVID-19. The table came from immunoSEQ multiplex PCR; TCRdb's copy has only in-frame clones and leaves some out. In the table there are 57,000 or so clones, roughly 86% of which are singletons. Sequenced: peripheral blood. All receptors derive from a human donor in a cohort sampled during active COVID-19. Each CDR3 is given with its conserved first and last residue. A D gene is named only where the DNA matches it firmly. Size tells how often a clone was seen (once, few, many) or the class of an expanded clone, and some rows leave it out.

>TRBV7-9|.|TRBJ1-1|.
TGTGCCAGCAGCCCCGGGACTGCTGAAGCTTTCTTT
CASSPGTAEAFF
>TRBV5-1|.|TRBJ2-2|TRBD1
TGCGCCAGCAGCTTGAGACAGGGCACCGGGGAGCTGTTTTTT
CASSLRQGTGELFF
>TRBV28|.|TRBJ1-1|.
TGTGCCAGTTCAGGGTACTGGATGAACACTGAAGCTTTCTTT
CASSGYWMNTEAFF
>TRBV9|.|TRBJ2-2|.
TGTGCCAGCAGCCCACTCTTTTACGGGGAGCTGTTTTTT
CASSPLFYGELFF
>TRBV9|.|TRBJ1-5|TRBD1
TGTGCCAGCAGCGTAGGCCAGGGGGGTGGCAATCAGCCCCAGCATTTT
CASSVGQGGGNQPQHF
>TRBV2|.|TRBJ1-4|.
TGTGCCAGCAGGAAACAGGAGATTAATGAAAAACTGTTTTTT
CASRKQEINEKLFF
>TRBV3-1/TRBV3-2|.|TRBJ2-5|TRBD2
TGTGCCAGCAGCGACTCCTCCGGGACTAGCGGGAGGGTCGAGACCCAGTACTTC
CASSDSSGTSGRVETQYF
>TRBV6-2/TRBV6-3|once|TRBJ1-5|.
TGTGCCAGCAGCAGCAACAGGGTGGGTACTAATCAGCCCCAGCATTTT
CASSSNRVGTNQPQHF
>TRBV9|.|TRBJ2-3|TRBD2
TGTGCCAGCAGCTACACTAGCGGGGCCACAGATACGCAGTATTTT
CASSYTSGATDTQYF
>TRBV11-2|.|TRBJ2-3|TRBD2
TGTGCCAGCAGCTTAGAACCCCCGACTAGCGGGAGGGATACGCAGTATTTT
CASSLEPPTSGRDTQYF
>TRBV28|.|TRBJ1-2|TRBD1
TGTGCCAGCAACCCCGGACAGGGTCGGGGCTACACCTTC
CASNPGQGRGYTF
>TRBV9|.|TRBJ2-5|TRBD1
TGTGCCAGCAGCGTAGACACGGACAGGGTGTACGAAGAGACCCAGTACTTC
CASSVDTDRVYEETQYF
>TRBV19|.|TRBJ1-2|TRBD1
TGTGCCAGTAGAGATCGGGCAGGGGGAATCTATGGCTACACCTTC
CASRDRAGGIYGYTF
>TRBV19|.|TRBJ1-5|TRBD1
TGTGCCAGTAGCCACCGGGACAGAATCAATCAGCCCCAGCATTTT
CASSHRDRINQPQHF
>TRBV5-1|.|TRBJ1-2|.
TGCGCCAGCAGCTTGACCCCGGCAGGGGACGGCTACACCTTC
CASSLTPAGDGYTF
>TRBV5-1|few|TRBJ2-1|TRBD2
TGCGCCAGCAGCCAGACCACTTTAGCGGGAGTTAGCAATGAGCAGTTCTTC
CASSQTTLAGVSNEQFF
>TRBV6-5|.|TRBJ1-5|TRBD1
TGTGCCAGCAGCGTTTCGGACAGGAGGAATCAGCCCCAGCATTTT
CASSVSDRRNQPQHF
>TRBV7-8|.|TRBJ1-4|.
TGTGCCAGCAGCCATTATGTAAGCCTTAATGAAAAACTGTTTTTT
CASSHYVSLNEKLFF
>TRBV18|.|TRBJ1-5|.
TGTGCCAGCTCACCAACAGGAGGGGTTGGTCAGCCCCAGCATTTT
CASSPTGGVGQPQHF
>TRBV4-2|.|TRBJ2-2|.
TGTGCCAGCAGCCCTCCCGAGGGACTGAACACCGGGGAGCTGTTTTTT
CASSPPEGLNTGELFF
>TRBV4-1|.|TRBJ2-3|TRBD2
TGCGCCAGCAGCTCCCGGATAGCGGGGGATACGCAGTATTTT
CASSSRIAGDTQYF
>TRBV7-2|.|TRBJ1-2|.
TGTGCCAGCACCCCAGGCAGGGGCTTTGGCTACACCTTC
CASTPGRGFGYTF
>TRBV28|.|TRBJ2-1|TRBD2
TGTGCCAGCACCAATCGAGGGACTAGGGTCGATGAGCAGTTCTTC
CASTNRGTRVDEQFF
>TRBV10-3|.|TRBJ2-7|TRBD2
TGTGCCATAAGATCCGGGACTACCCTCTCCTACGAGCAGTACTTC
CAIRSGTTLSYEQYF
>TRBV5-6|.|TRBJ2-2|.
TGTGCCAGCAGCTTGGCTGCAGGGGTAACCGGGGAGCTGTTTTTT
CASSLAAGVTGELFF
>TRBV10-2|.|TRBJ2-5|.
TGCGCCAGCACAGAGCATGAGGGGGTCCGCCAAGAGACCCAGTACTTC
CASTEHEGVRQETQYF
>TRBV6-1|.|TRBJ2-1|TRBD2
TGTGCCAGCAGTGAAGGGAGCGGGAGGTTAAATGAGCAGTTCTTC
CASSEGSGRLNEQFF
>TRBV11-2|.|TRBJ2-3|.
TGTGCCAGCACTCGGAGGGATACGCAGTATTTT
CASTRRDTQYF
>TRBV29-1|.|TRBJ2-3|TRBD1
TGCAGCGTTGCGGACAGGGTCCAAGATACGCAGTATTTT
CSVADRVQDTQYF
>TRBV11-2|.|TRBJ1-2|.
TGTGCCAGCAGCCCTGGACAGAACTATGGCTACACCTTC
CASSPGQNYGYTF
>TRBV4-2|.|TRBJ2-5|TRBD2
TGTGCCAGCAGCCAAGATCCCACTAGCGGGAGAAAGACCCAGTACTTC
CASSQDPTSGRKTQYF
>TRBV6-4|.|TRBJ1-4|TRBD1
TGTGCCAGCAGTGACTGGGGACAGGTTAGCCTTAATGAAAAACTGTTTTTT
CASSDWGQVSLNEKLFF
>TRBV6-5|.|TRBJ1-1|TRBD1
TGTGCCAGCAGTTACTCCGGGACAGGGGCTGAAGCTTTCTTT
CASSYSGTGAEAFF
>TRBV28|.|TRBJ1-2|.
TGTGCCAGCAGTTTTGGGCAGCTTTATGGCTACACCTTC
CASSFGQLYGYTF
>TRBV15|.|TRBJ1-5|.
TGTGCCACCAGCCCAGATGGCCGAGGGTGGGGTCAGCCCCAGCATTTT
CATSPDGRGWGQPQHF
>TRBV27|.|TRBJ2-1|.
TGTGCCAGCAGCTCCGGACTATTTGTAAGGGAGTTCTTC
CASSSGLFVREFF
>TRBV30|.|TRBJ1-2|.
TGTGCCTGGAGAGCATCGGGGTCCTATGGCTACACCTTC
CAWRASGSYGYTF
>TRBV18|once|TRBJ2-2|TRBD2
TGTGCCAGCTCACCAGGGACTAGGACCGCCGGGGAGCTGTTTTTT
CASSPGTRTAGELFF
>TRBV9|.|TRBJ2-1|TRBD2
TGTGCCAGCAGCGTAGTAGGGCTAGCGGGAGGTGAGCAGTTCTTC
CASSVVGLAGGEQFF